A single sample gave rise to the 21 T cell receptor beta chains below, sequenced in a study of technical replicates of blood from a handful of donors. TCRdb keeps only in-frame clones here, not all; method: immunoSEQ multiplex PCR. The sample carries about 83,000 clones, 90% to 95% recorded once. Sequenced sample: T cells isolated from PBMCs. These receptors all come from a human donor in good health.

The chain is built from TRBV27 and TRBJ1-2; TRBD1 matches 8 bases. J lost 2 bases, V lost 6 bases, and 2 bases had no gene match. The CDR3 is 13 residues long. Germline assignment: CDR1 MNHEY and CDR2 SMNVEV (reference sequence). This chain's CDR3 is CASRGQGNYGYTF. CDR3 sequence (DNA): TGTGCCAGCAGAGGACAGGGCAACTATGGCTACACCTTC.

The V call is TRBV12-5, the J call TRBJ2-1; D may be TRBD2 (5 bases). The CDR3 length is 15 residues. The ends were cut back, 5 bases at V and 3 bases at J, with 14 bases in the middle. The germline V gene encodes CDR1 LGHNT and CDR2 FRNRAP. The CDR3 spells CASGLDGEGYNEQFF. The CDR3 nucleotides read TGTGCTAGTGGTCTGGACGGTGAGGGCTACAATGAGCAGTTCTTC.

The J gene is TRBJ1-1, the V gene TRBV4-1; D is unresolved. The V end lost 1 base, the J end lost 6 bases, and 12 bases lay between the germline ends. There are 14 residues in the CDR3. CDR1 and CDR2 from the germline V gene are MGHRA and YSYEKL. The CDR3 DNA follows: TGCGCCAGCAGCCAAGGCGCGGGGTCCGCTGAAGCTTTCTTT. It is translated as CASSQGAGSAEAFF.

The chain joins TRBV6-1 to TRBJ1-4, with D tentatively TRBD1 (6 bases). V dropped 4 bases and J dropped 8 bases, with 20 bases sitting between them. Germline V gene sequence: CDR1 MNHNS, CDR2 SASEGT. CDR3 length equals 16 residues. The CDR3 DNA reads TGTGCCAGCAGTGGGGGGCAAGATAGTCTAGGGGAAAAACTGTTTTTT. Translating it yields CASSGGQDSLGEKLFF.

The V gene is TRBV6-4, the J gene TRBJ1-5; 7 nucleotides match TRBD1. The CDR3 contains 13 residues. Losses at the gene ends were 4 bases for V and 5 bases for J; bases not matched to a gene: 2. Germline assignment: CDR1 MRHNA and CDR2 SNTAGT. This CDR3 reads CASSVTGDQPQHF. DNA of the CDR3: TGTGCCAGCAGTGTCACAGGGGATCAGCCCCAGCATTTT.

J is TRBJ2-7 and V is TRBV2; TRBD1 might be the D (6 bases). The CDR3 has 13 residues. Trimming cost V 6 bases and J 4 bases, with 13 bases left between them. Germline assignment: CDR1 SNHLY and CDR2 FYNNEI. CDR3 loop: CASRAGTTYEQYF. The CDR3 nucleotides are TGTGCCAGCAGGGCCGGGACAACTTACGAGCAGTACTTC.

V gene TRBV9 combines with J gene TRBJ2-3; D is ambiguous. From germline, CDR1 is SGDLS and CDR2 YYNGEE. V gave up 2 bases and J gave up 0 bases, with 4 bases separating them. CDR3 length: 13 amino acids. CDR3 region: CASSVSSTDTQYF. Here the CDR3 DNA reads TGTGCCAGCAGCGTCTCTAGCACAGATACGCAGTATTTT.

The chain joins TRBV5-1 to TRBJ2-7; 7 nucleotides line up with TRBD1. J lost 2 bases, V lost 4 bases, and 6 bases had no gene match. This CDR3 has 14 residues. Germline-derived CDR1 and CDR2 are SGHRS and YFSETQ. CDR3 sequence reads: CASSIRDRTYEQYF. Here the CDR3 DNA reads TGCGCCAGCAGCATCCGGGACAGAACCTACGAGCAGTACTTC. The full variable domain, its missing parts supplied by reference TRBV5-1 and TRBJ2-7, is KAGVTQTPRYLIKTRGQQVTLSCSPISGHRSVSWYQQTPGQGLQFLFEYFSETQRNKGNFPGRFSGRQFSNSRSEMNVSTLELGDSALYLCASSIRDRTYEQYFGPGTRLTVT.

The chain joins TRBV2 to TRBJ1-1; unclear D gene. V lost 3 bases, J lost 4 bases, and 9 bases lay in between. Germline V gene data show CDR1 as SNHLY and CDR2 as FYNNEI. This CDR3 spans 13 amino acids. This CDR3 reads CASSEVGGTEAFF. As DNA, the CDR3 is TGTGCCAGCAGTGAGGTGGGAGGCACTGAAGCTTTCTTT.

V gene TRBV5-1 combines with J gene TRBJ2-7; 7 positions match TRBD1. Germline trimming cut 3 bases from V and 4 bases from J; bases unmatched to any gene: 7. The CDR3 is 14 amino acids. Germline CDR1 reads SGHRS; CDR2 reads YFSETQ. The CDR3, as DNA: TGCGCCAGCAGCTCACGTTTACAGGGGTACGAGCAGTACTTC. This gives the protein CASSSRLQGYEQYF.

This chain's CDR3 is CASTGQGSNYGYTF. CDR3 sequence (DNA): TGTGCCAGCACGGGACAGGGCTCTAACTATGGCTACACCTTC. The V and J genes are TRBV19 and TRBJ1-2; TRBD1 matches 9 bases. V shed 9 bases and J 0 bases; nucleotides not matched to a gene: 5. The V gene's germline CDR1 is LNHDA and CDR2 SQIVND (reference sequence). The CDR3 consists of 14 residues.

The chain combines TRBV29-1 with TRBJ2-3; a weak D match, TRBD2 (6 bases). The CDR3 has 15 amino acids. Germline V gene lookup returns CDR1 SQVTM and CDR2 ANQGSEA. The V gene lost 5 bases and the J gene lost 1 base, with 16 bases spanning the gap. CDR3 sequence: CSVSNGASGTDTQYF. The CDR3 DNA reads TGCAGCGTTTCAAACGGCGCTAGCGGCACAGATACGCAGTATTTT.

The chain combines TRBV19 with TRBJ1-6, with TRBD1 matching over 8 bases. The germline V gene encodes CDR1 LNHDA and CDR2 SQIVND (reference sequence). This CDR3 comprises 16 residues. V gave up 4 bases and J gave up 4 bases; unmatched junction bases: 6. The CDR3, as DNA: TGTGCCAGTAGTACGGACAGGGACTTTTATAATTCACCCCTCCACTTT. It translates to CASSTDRDFYNSPLHF. Supplemented by reference TRBV19 and TRBJ1-6, the full variable domain reads DGGITQSPKYLFRKEGQNVTLSCEQNLNHDAMYWYRQDPGQGLRLIYYSQIVNDFQKGDIAEGYSVSREKKESFPLTVTSAQKNPTAFYLCASSTDRDFYNSPLHFGNGTRLTVT.

CDR3 nucleotides: TGTGCCAGCTCACCGTTCGGGACAAGTAATAATTCACCCCTCCACTTT. Translating gives CASSPFGTSNNSPLHF. V gene TRBV18 combines with J gene TRBJ1-6; D possibly corresponds to TRBD1 (6 bases). Germline CDR1 KGHSH, CDR2 LQKENI. The ends were cut back, 3 bases at V and 5 bases at J, with 14 bases in the middle. This CDR3 contains 16 residues.

The chain has TRBV29-1 and TRBJ2-1, with 10 bases aligning to TRBD2. Looked up from germline, CDR1 is SQVTM and CDR2 is ANQGSEA. The ends lost 7 bases at V and 1 base at J; junction bases unmatched: 13. The CDR3 runs to 17 residues. CDR3 DNA: TGCAGCGCATTTTCTAGCGGGGGCCCCCTATCCTACAATGAGCAGTTCTTC. Residues: CSAFSSGGPLSYNEQFF.

This clone has a single count. The chain has TRBV19 and TRBJ2-3; tentative D call: TRBD2 (6 bases). The germline V and J ends were trimmed by 3 bases and 0 bases, with 10 bases remaining between them. Looked up from germline, CDR1 is LNHDA and CDR2 is SQIVND (reference sequence). The CDR3 sequence is 15 residues long. In DNA form, the CDR3 reads TGTGCCAGTAGTATGGCGGGACGCAGCACAGATACGCAGTATTTT. It translates to CASSMAGRSTDTQYF.

This chain joins TRBV27 and TRBJ2-3, with D possibly being TRBD2 (6 bases). Trimming removed 10 bases at V and 8 bases at J, with 13 bases between. This CDR3 contains 11 residues. The germline V gene encodes CDR1 MNHEY and CDR2 SMNVEV (reference sequence). The DNA for the CDR3 is TGTGCCACCTCAGCCGGGGGTACGCAGTATTTT. It codes for CATSAGGTQYF.

The rearrangement uses TRBV2 and TRBJ2-1; D unclear. Trimming left V 0 bases short and J 0 bases short, with 6 bases between. This CDR3 is built from 15 residues. Germline loops: CDR1 SNHLY, CDR2 FYNNEI. CDR3 DNA: TGTGCCAGCAGTGAAGCTTCGAGCTCCTACAATGAGCAGTTCTTC. Protein product: CASSEASSSYNEQFF.

The V gene is TRBV2, the J gene TRBJ1-2, with D maybe TRBD1 (6 bases). Trimming took off 6 bases at V and 6 bases at J, with 17 bases between the two ends. The germline CDR1 and CDR2 sequences are SNHLY and FYNNEI. The CDR3 extends over 14 amino acids. CDR3 nucleotides: TGTGCCAGCAGAGCGGACAGTCCCCTAGATGGCTACACCTTC. Its translation: CASRADSPLDGYTF.

The chain is built from TRBV5-4 and TRBJ2-3; D unclear. The CDR3 has 15 residues. The germline CDR1 and CDR2 sequences are SGHNT and YYREEE (reference sequence). V shed 0 bases and J shed 0 bases, with 8 bases lying between them. The DNA for the CDR3 is TGTGCCAGCAGCTTGGACTTCACTAGCACAGATACGCAGTATTTT. This translates into CASSLDFTSTDTQYF. Full variable domain (outside the CDR3, taken from reference TRBV5-4 and TRBJ2-3): ETGVTQSPTHLIKTRGQQVTLRCSSQSGHNTVSWYQQALGQGPQFIFQYYREEENGRGNFPPRFSGLQFPNYSSELNVNALELDDSALYLCASSLDFTSTDTQYFGPGTRLTVL.

V and J are TRBV28 and TRBJ2-7; the match to TRBD2 covers 8 bases. This CDR3 contains 14 residues. Germline CDR1 is MDHEN and CDR2 is SYDVKM. With 6 bases clipped from V and 2 bases from J, the junction kept 6 bases outside the gene matches. The CDR3 DNA sequence: TGTGCCAGCAGGCCGGGAGGGCCCCCCTACGAGCAGTACTTC. As protein: CASRPGGPPYEQYF. Looking up the rest from reference TRBV28 and TRBJ2-7 gives the full variable domain: DVKVTQSSRYLVKRTGEKVFLECVQDMDHENMFWYRQDPGLGLRLIYFSYDVKMKEKGDIPEGYSVSREKKERFSLILESASTNQTSMYLCASRPGGPPYEQYFGPGTRLTVT.